The 13 T cell receptor beta chains presented below share a single source sample, sequenced in a study of tumor-infiltrating lymphocytes in primary liver carcinoma. Total RNA (about 500 ng) served as template for TCR beta cDNA synthesis primed by a constant-region primer. ARM-PCR was slightly modified, and three nested multiplex PCR rounds with it gave rise to the TCR beta libraries. Both of the initial two PCR rounds ran for about 9 cycles and employed TRBV1-TRBV30 forward primers alongside a C-beta reverse primer. MiXCR was run by TCRdb on the multiplex PCR reads, yielding one entry per CDR3 protein. Of tens of thousands of distinct CDR3 sequences in the sample, around 77% were seen once. Both RNA and DNA were isolated together from about 19-30 mg of bulk tissue that had not been sorted. The specimen sequenced was liver tumor tissue from sampling region 5. Subset described: tumor region T5, tumor centre. The origin of the receptors is a man aged 35-49 years with primary liver carcinoma and hepatitis B virus infection.

The chain has TRBV10-3 and TRBJ2-5, with 7 bases that match TRBD1. The CDR3 has 12 residues. Germline V gene lookup returns CDR1 ENHRY and CDR2 SYGVKD. Losses at the gene ends were 6 bases for V and 11 bases for J; bases not matched to a gene: 9. The chain's CDR3 is CAISQGGYEQYF. The CDR3 nucleotides are TGTGCCATCAGCCAAGGGGGCTATGAGCAGTACTTC.

Concerning this clonotype itself: This likely comes from a read error, as the CDR3 has no conserved phenylalanine or tryptophan at its end. The DNA is omitted, as the CDR3 cannot be located on it reliably, and the CDR3 follows TCRdb's listing. The V and J genes are TRBV5-1 and TRBJ2-1; the table's D call TRBD2 went unverified against the DNA. The CDR3 is 16 residues long, counting both termini. Germline V gene sequence: CDR1 SGHRS, CDR2 YFSETQ. This CDR3 is CASSLTLAGGGNEQSL.

To note about this clonotype: As the CDR3 is not closed by the conserved phenylalanine or tryptophan, this likely results from a read error. This rearrangement joins TRBV29-1 to TRBJ1-1; the D gene is possibly TRBD1 (6 bases). CDR1 is SQVTM, CDR2 ANQGSEA, per germline. The CDR3 covers 12 residues. The CDR3 DNA follows: TGCAATGCCATCGGTCAGGGGACTGAAGCTTTCATT. It is translated as CNAIGQGTEAFI.

The sample holds one count of this clonotype. The chain links TRBV30 to TRBJ2-7; 12 positions match TRBD2. The germline V gene has CDR1 GTSNPN and CDR2 SVGIG (reference sequence). The V gene end was trimmed by 2 bases and the J gene end by 10 bases; junction bases not matched to a gene: 15. The CDR3 is made up of 16 amino acids. DNA of the CDR3: TGTGCCTGGAGTCTTCCAGGACTAGCGGGAAGATATCAACAGTACTTC. Residues: CAWSLPGLAGRYQQYF.

The gene calls are TRBV6-2 or TRBV6-3 and TRBJ2-1; D call uncertain. Germline CDR1 MNHEY, CDR2 SVGEGT. This CDR3 region has 15 residues. CDR3: CSSSLLDMGYNEQFF. As DNA, the CDR3 is TGTAGCAGCAGCTTACTCGACATGGGCTACAATGAGCAGTTCTTC.

In its sample, this clonotype was seen many times. The chain couples TRBV24-1 to TRBJ1-2, with TRBD1 matching over 9 bases. The J segment lost 4 bases and the V segment lost 9 bases, leaving 11 bases of the junction unmatched. Per germline, CDR1 KGHDR and CDR2 SFDVKD. CDR3 length: 15 residues. CDR3 loop: CATSSGTGNGYGYTF. The CDR3 DNA reads TGTGCCACCTCGTCCGGGACAGGGAATGGCTATGGCTACACCTTC.

V and J are TRBV12-3 or TRBV12-4 and TRBJ2-2, with a possible D match to TRBD1 (6 bases). V shed 6 bases and J shed 1 base, with 12 bases lying between them. The length of the CDR3 is 15 residues. Written as DNA, the CDR3 is TGTGCCAGCAGCCATAGGGGGATGAACACCGGGGAGCTGTTTTTT. Its protein product is CASSHRGMNTGELFF.

For this clonotype: Mismatch with germline at one junction end may stem from a read error. The chain uses TRBV11-2 and TRBJ2-1; 7 bases align to TRBD2. CDR3 size: 15 residues. From germline, CDR1 is SGHAT and CDR2 FQNNGV. The chain's CDR3 is CASIFSGPLDIEQLF. The CDR3 DNA follows: TGTGCCAGCATCTTTAGCGGGCCACTCGACATTGAGCAGCTCTTC.

This clonotype occurred once. V is TRBV20-1 and J is TRBJ2-3, with unresolved D. The V gene lost 0 bases and the J gene lost 0 bases, with 13 bases spanning the gap. Germline CDR1 is DFQATT and CDR2 is SNEGSKA (reference sequence). The CDR3 has 16 residues. The CDR3 loop reads CSARDRETESTDTQYF. The CDR3 DNA reads as TGCAGTGCTAGAGATCGTGAAACGGAGAGCACAGATACGCAGTATTTT.

This clonotype was recorded a few times. One junction end disagrees with the germline gene, perhaps due to a read error. The chain carries TRBV7-2 and TRBJ1-6; 9 bases match TRBD1. The CDR3 length is 15 residues. The germline V gene encodes CDR1 SGHTA and CDR2 FQGNSA. The DNA of the CDR3 is TGCGCCAGCAGCCCCCGGGACAGGGATAATTCACCCCTCCACTTT. It translates to CASSPRDRDNSPLHF.

In the case of this clonotype: Just one base apart from a much larger clone, this may be a read error. Because it lacks the conserved phenylalanine or tryptophan at the end, this CDR3 is likely a read error. J is TRBJ2-1 and V is TRBV11-2, with D hard to call. The V gene lost 0 bases and the J gene lost 12 bases, with 12 bases spanning the gap. There are 13 residues in the CDR3. The germline CDR1 and CDR2 sequences are SGHAT and FQNNGV. CDR3 loop: CASSLEASWSQFI. For the CDR3, the DNA is TGTGCCAGCAGCTTAGAGGCTAGTTGGTCGCAGTTCATC.

Worth noting for this clonotype: Because the CDR3 is missing its conserved closing phenylalanine or tryptophan, this is likely a read error. The chain joins TRBV30 to TRBJ2-7; D is undetermined. The CDR3 length is 14 residues. The ends were cut back, 0 bases at V and 7 bases at J, with 16 bases in the middle. Germline loops: CDR1 GTSNPN, CDR2 SVGIG (reference sequence). The CDR3, as DNA: TGTGCCTGGAGTGTGGGGTCCCTCGTGGGGGAGCAGTACTCC. This translates into CAWSVGSLVGEQYS.

As to this clonotype: A much larger clone is a single base away; this may be a read error. The chain has TRBV19 and TRBJ2-1, with 13 bases matching TRBD2. The CDR3 extends over 17 amino acids. CDR1 and CDR2 from the germline V gene are LNHDA and SQIVND (reference sequence). The CDR3 sequence is CASSIGMTSGRRNELFF. Written as DNA, the CDR3 is TGTGCCAGTAGTATTGGGATGACTAGCGGGAGGAGGAATGAGCTGTTCTTC.